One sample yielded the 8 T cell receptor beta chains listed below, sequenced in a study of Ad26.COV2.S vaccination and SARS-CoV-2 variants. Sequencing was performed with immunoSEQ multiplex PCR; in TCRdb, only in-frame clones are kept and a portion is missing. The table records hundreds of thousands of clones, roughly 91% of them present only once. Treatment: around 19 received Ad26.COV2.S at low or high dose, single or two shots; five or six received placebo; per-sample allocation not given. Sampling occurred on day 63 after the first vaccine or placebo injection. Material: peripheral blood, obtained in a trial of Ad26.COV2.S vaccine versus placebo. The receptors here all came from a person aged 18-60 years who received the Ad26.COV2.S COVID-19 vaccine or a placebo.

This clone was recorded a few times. CDR3 protein: CASSDVGTLHF. The CDR3 DNA reads TGTGCCAGCAGCGACGTGGGTACCCTCCACTTT. The rearrangement uses TRBV7-9 and TRBJ1-6; D is unresolved. This CDR3 comprises 11 residues. Germline V gene data show CDR1 as SEHNR and CDR2 as FQNEAQ (reference sequence). The ends were cut back, 5 bases at V and 14 bases at J, with 10 bases in the middle. The full variable domain, in which reference TRBV7-9 and TRBJ1-6 provide the parts outside the CDR3, is DTGVSQNPRHKITKRGQNVTFRCDPISEHNRLYWYRQTLGQGPEFLTYFQNEAQLEKSRLLSDRFSAERPKGSFSTLEIQRTEQGDSAMYLCASSDVGTLHFGNGTRLTVT.

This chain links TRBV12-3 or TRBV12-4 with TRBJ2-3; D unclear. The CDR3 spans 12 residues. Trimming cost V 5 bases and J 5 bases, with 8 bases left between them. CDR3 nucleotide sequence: TGTGCCAGCAGTCCCCCATTAGATACGCAGTATTTT. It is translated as CASSPPLDTQYF.

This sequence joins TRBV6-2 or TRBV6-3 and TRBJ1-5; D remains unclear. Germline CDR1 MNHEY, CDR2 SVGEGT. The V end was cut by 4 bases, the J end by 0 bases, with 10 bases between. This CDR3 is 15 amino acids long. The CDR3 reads CASSSDRHSNQPQHF. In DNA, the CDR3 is TGTGCCAGCAGTTCGGACCGGCATAGCAATCAGCCCCAGCATTTT.

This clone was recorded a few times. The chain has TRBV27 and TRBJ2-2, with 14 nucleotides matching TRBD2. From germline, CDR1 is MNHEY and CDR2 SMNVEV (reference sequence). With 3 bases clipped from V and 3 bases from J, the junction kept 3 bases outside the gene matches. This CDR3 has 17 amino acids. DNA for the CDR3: TGTGCCAGCAGTTTTCGGACTAGCGGGGGGTACACCGGGGAGCTGTTTTTT. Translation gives CASSFRTSGGYTGELFF.

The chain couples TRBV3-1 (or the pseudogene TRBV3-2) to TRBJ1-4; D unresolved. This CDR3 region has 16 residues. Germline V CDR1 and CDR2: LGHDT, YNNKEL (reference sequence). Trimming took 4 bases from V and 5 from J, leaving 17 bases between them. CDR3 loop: CASSRAPTDVNEKLFF. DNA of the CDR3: TGTGCCAGCAGCCGAGCCCCGACGGACGTAAATGAAAAACTGTTTTTT.

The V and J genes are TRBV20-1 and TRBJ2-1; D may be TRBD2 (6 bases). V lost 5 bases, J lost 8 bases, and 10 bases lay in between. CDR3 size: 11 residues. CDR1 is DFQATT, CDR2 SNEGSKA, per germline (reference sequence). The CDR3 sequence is CSAPAGHEQFF. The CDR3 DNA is TGCAGTGCTCCGGCGGGACATGAGCAGTTCTTC.

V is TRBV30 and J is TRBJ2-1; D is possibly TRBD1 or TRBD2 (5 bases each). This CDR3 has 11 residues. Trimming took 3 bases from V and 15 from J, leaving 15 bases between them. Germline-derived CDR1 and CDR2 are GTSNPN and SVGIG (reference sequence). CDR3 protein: CAWSMGPGGFF. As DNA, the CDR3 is TGTGCCTGGAGCATGGGACCTGGGGGGTTCTTC.

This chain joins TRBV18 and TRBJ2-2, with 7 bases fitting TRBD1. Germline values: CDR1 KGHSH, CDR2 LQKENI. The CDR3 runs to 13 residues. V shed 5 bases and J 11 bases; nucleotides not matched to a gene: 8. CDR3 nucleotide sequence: TGTGCCAGCTCATCTGGACAGGCGAGAGAGCTGTTTTTT. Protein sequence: CASSSGQARELFF.